Sequencing of this TCR beta chain was carried out in a study of blood T cell repertoires in COVID-19. As handled by the study authors: Reference gene primers were amplified, and this amplification served to estimate nucleated cell counts. Using immunoSEQ multiplex PCR, the repertoire was profiled, and TCRdb retains in-frame clones only, with some absent. Clonal size and the V and J genes are those of that table, whereas D and trimming came from the DNA. The table lists about 350,000 clones, approximately 89% of them singletons, with roughly 3% in the top ten. The sequencing input was peripheral blood. The sequence was obtained from a woman aged 18-29 years who had recovered from COVID-19.

The CDR3 region has the DNA TGTGCCAGCAGCGAGAGGGACTACAATGAGCAGTTCTTC. This sequence encodes CASSERDYNEQFF. The V call is TRBV7-9, the J call TRBJ2-1; TRBD2 might be the D (5 bases). The CDR3 contains 13 residues. Looked up from germline, CDR1 is SEHNR and CDR2 is FQNEAQ (reference sequence). Trimming removed 5 bases from V and 3 bases from J, with 8 bases in between.